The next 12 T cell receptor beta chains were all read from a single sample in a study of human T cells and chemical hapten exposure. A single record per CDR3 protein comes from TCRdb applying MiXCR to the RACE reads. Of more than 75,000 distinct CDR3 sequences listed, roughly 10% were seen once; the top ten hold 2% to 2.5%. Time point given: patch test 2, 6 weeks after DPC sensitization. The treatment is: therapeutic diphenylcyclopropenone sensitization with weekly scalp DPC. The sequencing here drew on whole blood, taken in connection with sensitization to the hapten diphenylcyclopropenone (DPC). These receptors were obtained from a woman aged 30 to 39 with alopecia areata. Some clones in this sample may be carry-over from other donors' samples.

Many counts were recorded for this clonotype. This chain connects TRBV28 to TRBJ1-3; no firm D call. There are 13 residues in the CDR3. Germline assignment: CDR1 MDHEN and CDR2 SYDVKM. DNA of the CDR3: TGTGCAAGCGGCACTCCCTCTGGAAACACCATATATTTT. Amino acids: CASGTPSGNTIYF.

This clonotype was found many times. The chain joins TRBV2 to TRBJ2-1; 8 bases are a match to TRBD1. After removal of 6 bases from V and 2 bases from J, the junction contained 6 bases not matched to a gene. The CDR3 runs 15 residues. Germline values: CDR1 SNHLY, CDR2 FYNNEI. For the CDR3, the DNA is TGTGCCAGCAGCGGACAGGGTAGCACCTACAATGAGCAGTTCTTC. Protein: CASSGQGSTYNEQFF.

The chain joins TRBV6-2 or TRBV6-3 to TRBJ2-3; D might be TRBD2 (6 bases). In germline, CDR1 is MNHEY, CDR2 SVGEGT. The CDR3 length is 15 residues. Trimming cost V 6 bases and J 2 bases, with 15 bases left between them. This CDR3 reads CASSAGGSATDTQYF. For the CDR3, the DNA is TGTGCCAGCAGCGCTGGGGGGTCCGCCACAGATACGCAGTATTTT.

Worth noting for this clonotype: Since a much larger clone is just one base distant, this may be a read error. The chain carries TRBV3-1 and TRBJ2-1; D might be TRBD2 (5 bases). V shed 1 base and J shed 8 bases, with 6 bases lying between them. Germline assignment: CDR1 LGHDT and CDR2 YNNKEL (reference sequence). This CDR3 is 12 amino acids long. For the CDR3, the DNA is TGTGCCAGCAGCCAAGTGCGGGATGAGCAGTTCTTC. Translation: CASSQVRDEQFF.

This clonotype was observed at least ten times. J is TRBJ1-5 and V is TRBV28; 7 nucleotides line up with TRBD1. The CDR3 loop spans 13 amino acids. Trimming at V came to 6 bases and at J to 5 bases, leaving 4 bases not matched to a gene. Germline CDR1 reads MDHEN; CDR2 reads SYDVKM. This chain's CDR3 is CASRTGPDQPQHF. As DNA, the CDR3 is TGTGCCAGCAGGACAGGGCCCGATCAGCCCCAGCATTTT.

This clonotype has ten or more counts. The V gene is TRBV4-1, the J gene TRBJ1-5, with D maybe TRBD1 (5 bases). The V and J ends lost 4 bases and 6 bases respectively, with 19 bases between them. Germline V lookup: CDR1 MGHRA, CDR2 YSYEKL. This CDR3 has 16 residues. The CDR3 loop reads CASSPARTRVSQPQHF. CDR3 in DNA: TGCGCCAGCAGCCCCGCTCGGACCAGGGTCAGTCAGCCCCAGCATTTT.

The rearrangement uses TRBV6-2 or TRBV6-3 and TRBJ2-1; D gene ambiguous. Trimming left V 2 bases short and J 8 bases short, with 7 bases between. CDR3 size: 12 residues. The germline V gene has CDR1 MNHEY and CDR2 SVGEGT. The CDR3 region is CASSYLGHEQFF. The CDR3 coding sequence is TGTGCCAGCAGTTACCTGGGCCATGAGCAGTTCTTC.

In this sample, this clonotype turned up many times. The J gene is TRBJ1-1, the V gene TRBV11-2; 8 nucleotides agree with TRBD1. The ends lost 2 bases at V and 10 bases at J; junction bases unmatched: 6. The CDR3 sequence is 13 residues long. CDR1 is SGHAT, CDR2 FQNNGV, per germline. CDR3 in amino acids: CASSLSEGTGAFF. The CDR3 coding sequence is TGTGCCAGCAGCTTATCTGAGGGGACAGGAGCTTTCTTT.

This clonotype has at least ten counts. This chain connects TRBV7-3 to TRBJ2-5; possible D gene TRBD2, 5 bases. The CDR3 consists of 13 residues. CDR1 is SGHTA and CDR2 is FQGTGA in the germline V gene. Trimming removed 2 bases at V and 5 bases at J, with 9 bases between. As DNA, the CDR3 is TGTGCCAGCAGCTTATGGTCGGGGGAGACCCAGTACTTC. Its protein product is CASSLWSGETQYF.

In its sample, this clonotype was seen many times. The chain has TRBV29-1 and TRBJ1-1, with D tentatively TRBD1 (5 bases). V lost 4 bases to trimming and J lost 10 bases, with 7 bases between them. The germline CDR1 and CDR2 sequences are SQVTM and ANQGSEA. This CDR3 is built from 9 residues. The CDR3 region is CSVGQGAFF. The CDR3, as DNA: TGCAGCGTTGGTCAGGGAGCTTTCTTT.

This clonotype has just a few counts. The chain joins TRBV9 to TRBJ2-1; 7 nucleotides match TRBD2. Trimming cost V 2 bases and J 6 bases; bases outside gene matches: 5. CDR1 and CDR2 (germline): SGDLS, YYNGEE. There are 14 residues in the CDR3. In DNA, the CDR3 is TGTGCCAGCAGCGTCGGCGGGAGTGTCAATGAGCAGTTCTTC. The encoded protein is CASSVGGSVNEQFF.

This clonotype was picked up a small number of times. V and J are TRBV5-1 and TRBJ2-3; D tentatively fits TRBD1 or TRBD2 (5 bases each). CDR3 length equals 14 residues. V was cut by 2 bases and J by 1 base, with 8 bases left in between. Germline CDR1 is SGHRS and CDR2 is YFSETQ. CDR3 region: CASSFGDRTDTQYF. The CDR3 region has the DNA TGCGCCAGCAGCTTCGGGGACCGCACAGATACGCAGTATTTT.